This TCR beta chain was retrieved from a study of T cells in Graves' hyperthyroidism and ophthalmopathy. Researchers took RNA transcripts and amplified the TCR beta CDR3 regions from them. Researchers ran a first-round RT-PCR on the TCR CDR3 using the HTBI primer set. TCRdb reprocessed the multiplex PCR reads via MiXCR and lists one record per CDR3 protein. Of approximately 330,000 distinct CDR3 sequences in the sample, around 13% were seen once. Germline lookup yields CDR1 SGHNT and CDR2 YENEEA. CDR3 length: 14 amino acids. V lost 3 bases to trimming and J lost 3 bases, with 11 bases between them. This clonotype was counted a few times.

This receptor was taken from a woman aged 40 to 50 with Graves' ophthalmopathy. Specimen: blood. The chain combines TRBV11-3 with TRBJ1-1; D unclear. In nucleotides, the CDR3 is TGTGCCAGCAGCTTGTCTCAGACGGACACTGAAGCTTTCTTT. It codes for CASSLSQTDTEAFF.